One sample yielded the 20 T cell receptor beta chains listed below, sequenced in a study of neoadjuvant nivolumab and ipilimumab in lung cancer. The table came from immunoSEQ multiplex PCR; TCRdb's copy has only in-frame clones and leaves some out. The table records approximately 31,000 clones, 90% of them present only once. Sample: peripheral blood, taken after neoadjuvant nivolumab, alone or with ipilimumab, at or shortly before surgery. The receptors derive from an adult with non-small cell lung cancer.

In this sample, this clone turned up a few times. The CDR3 DNA sequence: TGTGCCAGCAGCCCGGCGGACAGGGGGCCTGAAAAACTGTTTTTT. The encoded protein is CASSPADRGPEKLFF. V is TRBV7-9 and J is TRBJ1-4, with 11 bases that match TRBD1. The CDR3 sequence is 15 residues long. From germline, CDR1 is SEHNR and CDR2 FQNEAQ (reference sequence). J gave up 7 bases and V 5 bases, and 6 bases lay outside the gene matches.

The chain joins TRBV10-3 to TRBJ1-1; D ambiguous. V dropped 2 bases and J dropped 1 base, with 11 bases sitting between them. Germline CDR1 reads ENHRY; CDR2 reads SYGVKD. The CDR3 totals 15 residues. This CDR3 reads CAISEVGTSNTEAFF. CDR3 DNA sequence: TGTGCCATCAGTGAGGTCGGCACATCGAACACTGAAGCTTTCTTT.

The CDR3 here is CASSLAPDRNYGYTF. CDR3 DNA sequence: TGCGCCAGCAGCTTGGCCCCCGACAGGAACTATGGCTACACCTTC. The V and J genes are TRBV5-1 and TRBJ1-2; perhaps TRBD1 as D (6 bases). V lost 0 bases and J lost 2, with 11 bases in between. This CDR3 region has 15 residues. Germline V gene sequence: CDR1 SGHRS, CDR2 YFSETQ.

This clone occurred once. The V call is TRBV5-6, the J call TRBJ2-5, with 12 bases matching TRBD1. Germline CDR1 reads SGHDT; CDR2 reads YYEEEE. The CDR3 length is 15 residues. V dropped 4 bases and J dropped 2; count of bases not matched to a gene: 3. CDR3 amino acids: CASSRGQGAQETQYF. As DNA, the CDR3 is TGTGCCAGCAGCCGGGGACAGGGGGCACAAGAGACCCAGTACTTC.

This rearrangement joins TRBV6-5 to TRBJ1-3, with 8 positions matching TRBD1. The CDR3 length is 13 residues. V lost 6 bases and J lost 2; bases outside the gene matches: 0. The V gene's germline CDR1 is MNHEY and CDR2 SVGAGI. This CDR3 reads CASRTGAGNTIYF. The CDR3 DNA reads TGTGCCAGCAGGACAGGGGCTGGAAACACCATATATTTT.

This chain joins TRBV10-3 and TRBJ2-5; TRBD2 matches at 12 bases. With 6 bases clipped from V and 7 bases from J, the junction kept 9 bases outside the gene matches. CDR1 is ENHRY, CDR2 SYGVKD, per germline. The CDR3 length is 15 residues. The CDR3 DNA is TGTGCCATCAGCAGACTAGCGGGGGCCGATAGGACCCAGTACTTC. Its protein is CAISRLAGADRTQYF.

The V and J genes are TRBV11-3 and TRBJ1-3; D call uncertain. The CDR3 contains 11 residues. Germline values: CDR1 SGHNT, CDR2 YENEEA. The V end lost 6 bases, the J end lost 9 bases, and 9 bases lay between the germline ends. In nucleotides, the CDR3 is TGTGCCAGCAGTCTAGCCCCCACCATATATTTT. Encoded protein: CASSLAPTIYF.

The chain employs TRBV5-4 and TRBJ2-7; no firm D call. The CDR3 length is 13 residues. V was cut by 2 bases and J by 1 base, with 7 bases left in between. From germline, CDR1 is SGHNT and CDR2 YYREEE (reference sequence). DNA of the CDR3: TGTGCCAGCAGCTTAACCGGGTCCTACGAGCAGTACTTC. It is translated as CASSLTGSYEQYF.

The chain links TRBV6-1 to TRBJ1-1, with D possibly matching TRBD1 (6 bases). Germline CDR1 reads MNHNS; CDR2 reads SASEGT. V was cut by 7 bases and J by 6 bases, with 18 bases left in between. CDR3 length equals 14 residues. CDR3 in DNA: TGTGCCAGCAAACAGGGAGGTAGTAGCGCTGAAGCTTTCTTT. This sequence encodes CASKQGGSSAEAFF.

CDR3 loop: CASSPGLAGTDTQYF. DNA for the CDR3: TGTGCCAGCAGTCCTGGACTAGCGGGCACAGATACGCAGTATTTT. The chain carries TRBV2 and TRBJ2-3, with 10 bases that match TRBD2. Germline V CDR1 and CDR2: SNHLY, FYNNEI. There are 15 residues in the CDR3. Unmatched junction bases numbered 3, after V lost 5 bases and J lost 1 base.

This chain uses TRBV12-5 with TRBJ2-3, with unresolved D. Trimming pared 0 bases from V and 2 bases from J, leaving 9 bases between. From germline, CDR1 is LGHNT and CDR2 FRNRAP. The CDR3 is 15 residues long. The CDR3 region is CASGLVNGYTDTQYF. In nucleotides, the CDR3 is TGTGCTAGTGGTTTGGTAAACGGATACACAGATACGCAGTATTTT.

The chain combines TRBV5-1 with TRBJ1-1; a possible D gene is TRBD1 (5 bases). Germline V gene lookup returns CDR1 SGHRS and CDR2 YFSETQ. V lost 4 bases and J lost 2, with 12 bases in between. The CDR3 has 14 residues. The CDR3 DNA sequence: TGCGCCAGCAGCCCCGCGGGGGTAAACACTGAAGCTTTCTTT. Encoded protein: CASSPAGVNTEAFF.

The rearrangement links TRBV5-1 to TRBJ1-1; unclear D gene. V was cut by 2 bases and J by 1 base, with 6 bases left in between. Germline V gene data show CDR1 as SGHRS and CDR2 as YFSETQ. The CDR3 has 13 amino acids. This CDR3 reads CASSFRENTEAFF. Written as DNA, the CDR3 is TGCGCCAGCAGCTTTCGGGAGAACACTGAAGCTTTCTTT. The full variable domain, completed using reference TRBV5-1 and TRBJ1-1, is KAGVTQTPRYLIKTRGQQVTLSCSPISGHRSVSWYQQTPGQGLQFLFEYFSETQRNKGNFPGRFSGRQFSNSRSEMNVSTLELGDSALYLCASSFRENTEAFFGQGTRLTVV.

About this clone: In the same sample, other DNA sequences code for this CDR3. The V gene is TRBV7-8, the J gene TRBJ1-1; possibly TRBD1 for D (5 bases). Looked up from germline, CDR1 is SGHVS and CDR2 is FQNEAQ. Trimming took 1 base from V and 1 from J, leaving 10 bases between them. The CDR3 has 15 amino acids. CDR3 in DNA: TGTGCCAGCAGCTTAGGGGGCAGGCAGAACACTGAAGCTTTCTTT. It encodes CASSLGGRQNTEAFF.

The gene calls are TRBV5-1 and TRBJ1-3, with unresolved D. V was cut by 0 bases and J by 8 bases, with 15 bases left in between. The CDR3 consists of 15 residues. Germline CDR1 reads SGHRS; CDR2 reads YFSETQ. For the CDR3, the DNA is TGCGCCAGCAGCTTGGCCTCAGGACCCGGGGACACCATATATTTT. Protein product: CASSLASGPGDTIYF.

This sequence joins TRBV19 and TRBJ2-7; 9 bases are a match to TRBD1. The CDR3 loop spans 16 amino acids. V trimming: 6 bases; J trimming: 0 bases; junction bases outside the gene matches: 9. Germline V gene lookup returns CDR1 LNHDA and CDR2 SQIVND (reference sequence). The CDR3 loop is CASRKRTGAPSYEQYF. The CDR3 nucleotides read TGTGCCAGTAGAAAAAGGACAGGGGCCCCCTCCTACGAGCAGTACTTC.

This sequence joins TRBV25-1 and TRBJ2-7; the D gene is possibly TRBD2 (5 bases). Germline lookup yields CDR1 MGHDK and CDR2 SYGVNS. CDR3 length equals 14 residues. The V gene lost 3 bases and the J gene lost 2 bases, with 11 bases spanning the gap. The CDR3 nucleotides are TGTGCCAGCAGTGACTCTCTCGGGGCCTACGAGCAGTACTTC. This translates into CASSDSLGAYEQYF.

The rearrangement links TRBV7-7 to TRBJ2-1; TRBD2 aligns across 7 bases. This CDR3 has 14 amino acids. Germline V lookup: CDR1 SSHAT, CDR2 FNYEAQ (reference sequence). Trimming took 3 bases from V and 4 from J; bases not matched to a gene: 3. CDR3 loop: CASSLGGDYNEQFF. Here the CDR3 DNA reads TGTGCCAGCAGCTTGGGGGGGGATTACAATGAGCAGTTCTTC.

The J gene is TRBJ2-3, the V gene TRBV18; D uncertain. There are 13 residues in the CDR3. The germline V gene encodes CDR1 KGHSH and CDR2 LQKENI. V was trimmed by 6 bases and J by 5 bases, leaving 12 bases between them. The DNA of the CDR3 is TGTGCCAGCTCCCTGCTCGGAGTAGATACGCAGTATTTT. Its protein is CASSLLGVDTQYF.

This clone is a singleton in its sample. The chain couples TRBV4-2 to TRBJ2-3; 12 nucleotides line up with TRBD2. CDR1 and CDR2 from the germline V gene are LGHNA and YNFKEQ. This CDR3 has 17 amino acids. The V and J ends lost 1 base and 6 bases, in that order; junction bases with no gene match: 8. CDR3 nucleotide sequence: TGTGCCAGCAGCCAAGCGTGGACTAGCGGGGATGCCGATACGCAGTATTTT. It translates to CASSQAWTSGDADTQYF.